Only a few counts were recorded for the clone carrying this T cell receptor (beta chain). Its antigen is still unknown. Template switching created a universal primer site, and the cDNA included unique molecular identifiers. Via MiXCR, TCRdb re-called the 5' RACE reads, giving one row per CDR3 protein. Here the sample spans fewer than 550,000 distinct CDR3 sequences, approximately 14% being singletons. The sample belongs to a study of identical twins. Study outcomes and limitations: Cross-sectional statistical analysis, not tracking of the same donors, underpinned the conclusions.

This same sample was also taken into another study, of yellow fever vaccine responses in identical twins.

The TCR comes from a woman between 18 and 29 years old in good health. Source material: CD4+ T cells sorted from blood.

The CDR3 region is CASKTEKETQYF. The DNA for the CDR3 is TGTGCCAGCAAGACAGAGAAAGAGACCCAGTACTTC. J is TRBJ2-5 and V is TRBV28; D possibly corresponds to TRBD1 (5 bases). This CDR3 has 12 amino acids. The V and J ends lost 7 bases and 3 bases respectively, with 9 bases between them. CDR1 MDHEN and CDR2 SYDVKM come from the germline V gene.